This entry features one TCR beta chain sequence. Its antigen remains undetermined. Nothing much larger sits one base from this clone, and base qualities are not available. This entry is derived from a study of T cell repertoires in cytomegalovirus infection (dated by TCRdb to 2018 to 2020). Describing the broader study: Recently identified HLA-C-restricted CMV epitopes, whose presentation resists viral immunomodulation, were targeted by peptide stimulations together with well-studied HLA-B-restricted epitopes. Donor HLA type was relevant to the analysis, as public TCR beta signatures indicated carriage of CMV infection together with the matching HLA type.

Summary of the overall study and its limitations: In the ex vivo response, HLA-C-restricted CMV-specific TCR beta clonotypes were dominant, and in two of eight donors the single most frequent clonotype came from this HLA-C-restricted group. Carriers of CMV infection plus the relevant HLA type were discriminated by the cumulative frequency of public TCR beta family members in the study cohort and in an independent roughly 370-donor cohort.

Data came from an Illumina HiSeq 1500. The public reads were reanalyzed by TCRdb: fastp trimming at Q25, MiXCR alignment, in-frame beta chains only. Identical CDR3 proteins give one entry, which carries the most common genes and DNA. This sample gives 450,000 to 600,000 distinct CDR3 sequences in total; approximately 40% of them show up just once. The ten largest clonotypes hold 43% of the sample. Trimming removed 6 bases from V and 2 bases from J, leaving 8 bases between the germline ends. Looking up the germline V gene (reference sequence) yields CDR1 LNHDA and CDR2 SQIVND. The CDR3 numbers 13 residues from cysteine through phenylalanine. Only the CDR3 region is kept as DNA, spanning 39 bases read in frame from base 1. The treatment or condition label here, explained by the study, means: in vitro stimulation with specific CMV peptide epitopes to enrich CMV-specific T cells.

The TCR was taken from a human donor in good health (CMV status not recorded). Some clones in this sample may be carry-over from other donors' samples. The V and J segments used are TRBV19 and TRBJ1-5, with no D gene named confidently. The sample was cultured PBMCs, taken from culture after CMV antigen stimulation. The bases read TGTGCCAGTAGGCAGGTGGGCAATCAGCCCCAGCATTTT. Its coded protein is CASRQVGNQPQHF.